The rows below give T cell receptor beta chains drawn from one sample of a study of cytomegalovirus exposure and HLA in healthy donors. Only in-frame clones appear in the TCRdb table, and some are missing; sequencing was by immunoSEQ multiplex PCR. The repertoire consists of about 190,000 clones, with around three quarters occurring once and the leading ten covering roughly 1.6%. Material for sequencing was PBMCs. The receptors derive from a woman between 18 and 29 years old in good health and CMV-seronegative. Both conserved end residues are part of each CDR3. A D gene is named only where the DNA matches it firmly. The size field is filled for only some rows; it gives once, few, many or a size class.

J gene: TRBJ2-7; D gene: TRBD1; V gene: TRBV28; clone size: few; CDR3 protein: CASSGGDRGSYEQYF; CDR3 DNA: TGTGCCAGCAGTGGAGGGGACAGGGGATCCTACGAGCAGTACTTC
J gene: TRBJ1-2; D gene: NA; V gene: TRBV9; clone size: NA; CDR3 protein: CASSVGAREVNYGYTF; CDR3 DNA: TGTGCCAGCAGCGTAGGGGCCCGGGAAGTTAACTATGGCTACACCTTC
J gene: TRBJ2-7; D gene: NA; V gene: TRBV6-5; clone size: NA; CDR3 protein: CASSDQVNYEQYF; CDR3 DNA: TGTGCCAGCAGTGATCAGGTTAACTACGAGCAGTACTTC
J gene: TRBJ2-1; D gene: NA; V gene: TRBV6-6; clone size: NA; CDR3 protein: CASRRTILSSYNEQFF; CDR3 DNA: TGTGCCAGCAGGAGGACTATCCTGAGCTCCTACAATGAGCAGTTCTTC
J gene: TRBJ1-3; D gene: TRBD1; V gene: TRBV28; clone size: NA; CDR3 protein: CASSLWPPGGSGNTIYF; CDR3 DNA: TGTGCCAGCAGTTTATGGCCCCCAGGGGGCTCCGGAAACACCATATATTTT
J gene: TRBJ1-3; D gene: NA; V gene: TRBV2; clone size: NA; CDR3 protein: CASSDGSGNTIYF; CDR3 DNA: TGTGCCAGCAGTGACGGCTCTGGAAACACCATATATTTT
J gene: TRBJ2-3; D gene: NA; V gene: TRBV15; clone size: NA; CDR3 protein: CATSRTPADTQYF; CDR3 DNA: TGTGCCACCAGCAGAACCCCGGCAGATACGCAGTATTTT
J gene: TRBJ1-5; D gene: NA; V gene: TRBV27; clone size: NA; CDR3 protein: CASRLRTANQPQHF; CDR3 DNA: TGTGCCAGCAGACTGCGGACAGCTAATCAGCCCCAGCATTTT
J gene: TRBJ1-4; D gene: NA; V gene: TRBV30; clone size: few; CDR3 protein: CAWSVAGQKLFF; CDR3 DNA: TGTGCCTGGAGTGTGGCAGGGCAAAAACTGTTTTTT
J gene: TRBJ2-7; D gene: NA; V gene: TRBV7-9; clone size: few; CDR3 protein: CASGSSYEQYF; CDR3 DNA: TGTGCCAGCGGGAGCTCCTACGAGCAGTACTTC
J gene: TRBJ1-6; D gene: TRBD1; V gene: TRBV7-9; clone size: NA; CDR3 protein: CASSSDRGGNSPLHF; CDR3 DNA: TGTGCCAGCAGCTCAGACAGGGGAGGTAATTCACCCCTCCACTTT
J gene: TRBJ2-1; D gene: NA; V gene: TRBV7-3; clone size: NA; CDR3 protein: CASSPIRDSNEQFF; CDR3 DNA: TGTGCCAGCAGCCCAATACGCGACAGCAATGAGCAGTTCTTC
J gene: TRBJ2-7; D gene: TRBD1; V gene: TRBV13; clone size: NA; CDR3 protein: CASSLDRGRQYF; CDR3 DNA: TGTGCCAGCAGCCTGGACAGGGGGCGGCAGTACTTC
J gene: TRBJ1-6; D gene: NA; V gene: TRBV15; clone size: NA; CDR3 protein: CATSRDSQGTSPFHF; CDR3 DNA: TGTGCCACCAGCAGAGACTCACAGGGAACTTCACCCTTCCACTTT
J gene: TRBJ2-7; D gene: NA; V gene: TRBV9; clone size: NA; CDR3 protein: CASSPMDTYSYEQYF; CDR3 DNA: TGTGCCAGCAGCCCGATGGACACTTACTCCTACGAGCAGTACTTC
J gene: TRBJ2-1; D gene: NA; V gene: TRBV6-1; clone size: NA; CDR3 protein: CASSLGVHNEQFF; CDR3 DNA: TGTGCCAGCAGTCTCGGGGTTCACAATGAGCAGTTCTTC
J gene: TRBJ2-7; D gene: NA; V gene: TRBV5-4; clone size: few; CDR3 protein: CASSLAGIPIDEQYF; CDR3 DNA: TGTGCCAGCAGCTTGGCCGGGATCCCTATCGACGAGCAGTACTTC
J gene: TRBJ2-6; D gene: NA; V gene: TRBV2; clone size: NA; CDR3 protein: CASSDSRGPGANVLTF; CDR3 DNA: TGTGCCAGCAGTGATAGCCGAGGGCCTGGGGCCAACGTCCTGACTTTC
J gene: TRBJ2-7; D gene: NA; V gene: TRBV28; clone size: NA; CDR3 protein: CASSPSGTPGLEQYF; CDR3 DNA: TGTGCCAGCAGTCCTTCCGGCACACCAGGGCTTGAGCAGTACTTC
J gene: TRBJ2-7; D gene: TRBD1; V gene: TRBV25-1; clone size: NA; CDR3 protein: CASTARDSDDLDEQYF; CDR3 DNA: TGTGCCAGCACTGCCCGGGACAGCGACGATTTAGACGAGCAGTACTTC
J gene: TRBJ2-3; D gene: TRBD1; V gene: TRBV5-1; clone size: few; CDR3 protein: CASSLNIGQVTDTQYF; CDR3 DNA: TGCGCCAGCAGCTTAAATATAGGACAGGTCACAGATACGCAGTATTTT
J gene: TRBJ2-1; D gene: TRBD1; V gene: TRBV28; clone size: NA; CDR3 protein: CASSYRDRGNNEQFF; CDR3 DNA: TGTGCCAGCAGCTACCGGGACAGGGGTAACAATGAGCAGTTCTTC